This TCR beta chain was sequenced for a study of blood T cell repertoires in COVID-19. Background on the study: The United States, Italy and Spain were the sources of the acute and convalescent COVID-19 samples.

Seattle's cohort entered during active infection and was followed longitudinally. Original handling: The assay estimated nucleated cells by amplifying reference gene primers. Sequenced by immunoSEQ multiplex PCR; TCRdb stores in-frame clones only, minus some. D and trimming were read from the DNA, whereas the V and J calls and clone size are those reported in that table. In the table there are roughly 290,000 clones, 65% to 85% of which are singletons. Trimming shortened V by 3 bases and J by 5 bases, and 21 bases separated the two germline ends. Germline assignment: CDR1 KGHDR and CDR2 SFDVKD. The CDR3 loop spans 17 amino acids.

This sequence originates from a person aged 70 to 79 with COVID-19, enrolled during active disease. The material sequenced was peripheral blood. The V gene is TRBV24-1, the J gene TRBJ1-2; D remains unclear. Here the CDR3 DNA reads TGTGCCACCAGTGATGCGGAGTCGAAGACCGGCGGTTATGGCTACACCTTC. It yields the protein CATSDAESKTGGYGYTF.